These 24 T cell receptor beta chains originate from one sample sequenced in a study of CD8+ T cells in alopecia areata. Following RNA extraction, reverse transcription yielded cDNA that acted as the sequencing template. Assay used: immunoSEQ multiplex PCR; TCRdb lists only in-frame clones, some missing. The table has about 140,000 clones, around 87% seen once. Noted treatment: oral pan-JAK inhibitor, 5-10 mg twice daily. This specimen consisted of CD8+ T cells sorted from blood, obtained at week 4, from a patient treated with tofacitinib. The receptors come from a human donor with alopecia areata.

This chain links TRBV7-9 with TRBJ2-1; weak D call: TRBD2 (6 bases). Germline values: CDR1 SEHNR, CDR2 FQNEAQ (reference sequence). This CDR3 contains 15 residues. V lost 5 bases, J lost 9 bases, and 20 bases lay in between. The CDR3 sequence is CASSPPEAGPGEQFF. The CDR3 DNA sequence: TGTGCCAGCAGCCCCCCGGAGGCGGGGCCGGGTGAGCAGTTCTTC.

A word on this clone: Germline is not matched at one junction end, which may reflect a read error. This chain joins TRBV29-1 and TRBJ1-1; D gene unclear. Germline values: CDR1 SQVTM, CDR2 ANQGSEA. The CDR3 loop spans 12 amino acids. This CDR3 reads CSVQEGNTEAFF. As DNA, the CDR3 is TGCAGCGTTCAAGAGGGCAACACTGAAGCTTTCTTT.

The chain couples TRBV5-1 to TRBJ2-5, with 7 bases matching TRBD1. The closer fit of TRBJ2-7 to the DNA end suggests the J call may be wrong. CDR1 is SGHRS, CDR2 YFSETQ, per germline. The CDR3 length is 14 residues. The DNA for the CDR3 is TGCGCCAGCAGCTTGAACAGGGGCTCCTACGAGCAGTACTTC. Residues: CASSLNRGSYEQYF.

This clone was picked up one time. This rearrangement joins TRBV9 to TRBJ2-3; D gene uncertain. The CDR3 runs to 17 residues. V lost 3 bases and J lost 2, with 19 bases in between. Germline V CDR1 and CDR2: SGDLS, YYNGEE. Here the CDR3 DNA reads TGTGCCAGCAGCGCGCCACGGACGGAACCGAACACAGATACGCAGTATTTT. This translates into CASSAPRTEPNTDTQYF.

This chain uses TRBV28 with TRBJ2-3; possible D gene TRBD1, 5 bases. CDR1 is MDHEN and CDR2 is SYDVKM in the germline V gene. This CDR3 region has 15 residues. V lost 6 bases, J lost 6 bases, and 19 bases lay in between. The CDR3 sequence: CASSPTTALVDTQYF. The CDR3 nucleotides read TGTGCCAGCAGCCCGACGACAGCGTTGGTGGATACGCAGTATTTT.

The chain has TRBV5-1 and TRBJ2-3; unclear D gene. This CDR3 is built from 16 residues. Germline assignment: CDR1 SGHRS and CDR2 YFSETQ. Trimming pared 4 bases from V and 0 bases from J, leaving 15 bases between. The CDR3 region is CASSQRRISSTDTQYF. DNA of the CDR3: TGCGCCAGCAGCCAGAGACGGATATCTAGCACAGATACGCAGTATTTT.

The chain is built from TRBV27 and TRBJ2-5; 8 nucleotides agree with TRBD1. The CDR3 covers 15 residues. Trimming took 3 bases from V and 5 from J; bases not matched to a gene: 8. Germline values: CDR1 MNHEY, CDR2 SMNVEV (reference sequence). The CDR3 here is CASSFEAGGRETQYF. DNA of the CDR3: TGTGCCAGCAGTTTTGAGGCAGGGGGCCGGGAGACCCAGTACTTC.

A word on this clone: One end of the junction varies from germline; a read error may be responsible. The V and J genes are TRBV6-5 and TRBJ2-5; 10 positions agree with TRBD2. Germline loops: CDR1 MNHEY, CDR2 SVGAGI. The CDR3 covers 15 residues. The CDR3 DNA reads TGTGCCTGCAGTTACACTAGCGGGAACTATGAGACCCAGTACTTC. It yields the protein CACSYTSGNYETQYF.

The chain uses TRBV29-1 and TRBJ2-7; 10 nucleotides align to TRBD1. Unmatched junction bases numbered 5, after V lost 4 bases and J lost 2 bases. Germline assignment: CDR1 SQVTM and CDR2 ANQGSEA. This CDR3 is built from 14 residues. The CDR3 protein is CSVAETGGTYEQYF. The CDR3 DNA sequence: TGCAGCGTTGCCGAGACAGGGGGCACCTACGAGCAGTACTTC.

The rearrangement uses TRBV29-1 and TRBJ2-5; D is unclear. CDR3 size: 12 residues. The V end was cut by 4 bases, the J end by 7 bases, with 13 bases between. Germline V lookup: CDR1 SQVTM, CDR2 ANQGSEA. CDR3 DNA: TGCAGCGTTGTAGGAGAGGACGGGACCCAGTACTTC. Translating gives CSVVGEDGTQYF.

The chain joins TRBV5-6 to TRBJ1-3, with D hard to call. The CDR3 length is 12 residues. Germline-derived CDR1 and CDR2 are SGHDT and YYEEEE. Trimming removed 2 bases from V and 9 bases from J, with 9 bases in between. The CDR3 here is CASSFGGFTIYF. In DNA form, the CDR3 reads TGTGCCAGCAGCTTTGGAGGATTCACCATATATTTT.

The chain combines TRBV6-5 with TRBJ2-1; 10 bases map to TRBD2. Germline CDR1 reads MNHEY; CDR2 reads SVGAGI. The CDR3 runs to 16 residues. Germline trimming cut 0 bases from V and 4 bases from J; bases unmatched to any gene: 3. This CDR3 reads CASSYSRTSGYNEQFF. The CDR3 region has the DNA TGTGCCAGCAGTTACTCCCGGACTAGCGGTTACAATGAGCAGTTCTTC.

V is TRBV5-6 and J is TRBJ2-5; D is unresolved. The CDR3 covers 12 residues. Per the germline V gene, CDR1 is SGHDT and CDR2 is YYEEEE. V was cut by 4 bases and J by 5 bases, with 9 bases left in between. The CDR3, as DNA: TGTGCCAGCAGCCCACAGTGGGAGACCCAGTACTTC. Its translation is CASSPQWETQYF.

This clone was detected once. The V gene is TRBV7-2, the J gene TRBJ2-5; 9 bases agree with TRBD1. Per germline, CDR1 SGHTA and CDR2 FQGNSA. The length of the CDR3 is 14 residues. The junction had 4 bases not matched to a gene; V was cut back by 5 bases and J by 3 bases. CDR3 nucleotide sequence: TGTGCCAGCAGCGACCGGGACAGGGAAGAGACCCAGTACTTC. Encoded protein: CASSDRDREETQYF. Variable domain in full (rest from reference TRBV7-2 and TRBJ2-5): GAGVSQSPSNKVTEKGKDVELRCDPISGHTALYWYRQSLGQGLEFLIYFQGNSAPDKSGLPSDRFSAERTGGSVSTLTIQRTQQEDSAVYLCASSDRDREETQYFGPGTRLLVL.

The genes are TRBV10-3 and TRBJ2-3; 8 nucleotides line up with TRBD2. Germline V gene sequence: CDR1 ENHRY, CDR2 SYGVKD. V shed 6 bases and J 4 bases; nucleotides not matched to a gene: 12. The CDR3 runs 16 residues. CDR3 nucleotide sequence: TGTGCCATCAGCATACTAGCGGCCCCCGAACCAGATACGCAGTATTTT. It is translated as CAISILAAPEPDTQYF.

The rearrangement uses TRBV5-4 and TRBJ2-7, with a possible D match to TRBD2 (5 bases). Between the trimmed V and J ends, which lost 4 bases and 1 base, there was a span of 9 bases. The CDR3 has 13 residues. The germline V gene has CDR1 SGHNT and CDR2 YYREEE (reference sequence). The CDR3: CASSAAGSYEQYF. The CDR3 DNA is TGTGCCAGCAGCGCCGCGGGTTCCTACGAGCAGTACTTC.

For this clone: The sample holds other DNA sequences that translate to the same CDR3. The V and J genes are TRBV7-9 and TRBJ2-7, with D perhaps given as TRBD1 or TRBD2 (5 bases each). The germline V and J ends were trimmed by 3 bases and 3 bases, with 6 bases remaining between them. CDR1 SEHNR and CDR2 FQNEAQ come from the germline V gene (reference sequence). The CDR3 runs to 12 residues. The CDR3 DNA follows: TGTGCCAGCAGCTTGGGGGACTACGAGCAGTACTTC. This translates into CASSLGDYEQYF.

This rearrangement joins TRBV5-1 to TRBJ2-2; the D gene is possibly TRBD2 (6 bases). The germline V gene has CDR1 SGHRS and CDR2 YFSETQ. V lost 0 bases to trimming and J lost 4 bases, with 10 bases between them. The CDR3 consists of 15 residues. CDR3 nucleotide sequence: TGCGCCAGCAGCTTGGATACAGCGGGCACCGGGGAGCTGTTTTTT. It encodes CASSLDTAGTGELFF.

The rearrangement joins TRBV4-1 to TRBJ2-7, with D maybe TRBD2 (6 bases). The CDR3 runs to 15 residues. V lost 1 base and J lost 2, with 12 bases in between. CDR1 and CDR2 from the germline V gene are MGHRA and YSYEKL. The CDR3: CASSQGAGNTYEQYF. As DNA, the CDR3 is TGCGCCAGCAGCCAAGGAGCGGGCAACACCTACGAGCAGTACTTC.

J is TRBJ1-2 and V is TRBV29-1; TRBD1 aligns across 10 bases. Losses at the gene ends were 4 bases for V and 5 bases for J; bases not matched to a gene: 10. This CDR3 contains 15 residues. Germline CDR1 reads SQVTM; CDR2 reads ANQGSEA. DNA of the CDR3: TGCAGCGTTGTTTACCCTCGGACAGGGGGGTATGGCTACACCTTC. Its protein product is CSVVYPRTGGYGYTF.

The J gene is TRBJ2-4, the V gene TRBV19, with a tentative D call TRBD2 (5 bases). Germline V gives CDR1 LNHDA, CDR2 SQIVND (reference sequence). The CDR3 sequence is 13 residues long. Trimming took off 5 bases at V and 8 bases at J, with 13 bases between the two ends. CDR3 nucleotide sequence: TGTGCCAGTAGTCCTTTGTACGGGGACATTCAGTACTTC. Translated: CASSPLYGDIQYF.

Only a few counts were recorded for this clone. The chain is built from TRBV4-1 and TRBJ2-7; D ambiguous. The CDR3 covers 13 residues. Germline V lookup: CDR1 MGHRA, CDR2 YSYEKL. With 8 bases removed from V and 3 bases from J, the gap between germline ends came to 14 bases. The CDR3 nucleotides read TGCGCCAGCGCGGTGTCGTCAAGCTACGAGCAGTACTTC. Translated, it gives CASAVSSSYEQYF.

The chain employs TRBV27 and TRBJ2-5; tentatively, D is TRBD1 (6 bases). Looked up from germline, CDR1 is MNHEY and CDR2 is SMNVEV (reference sequence). The CDR3 extends over 15 amino acids. The V end was cut by 5 bases, the J end by 2 bases, with 15 bases between. CDR3 DNA: TGTGCCAGCAGTCCACGGACAGCCATTCAAGAGACCCAGTACTTC. Translating it yields CASSPRTAIQETQYF.

This chain links TRBV27 with TRBJ2-1, with 12 bases that match TRBD2. There are 12 residues in the CDR3. After removal of 7 bases from V and 16 bases from J, the junction contained 8 bases not matched to a gene. Germline CDR1 MNHEY, CDR2 SMNVEV (reference sequence). The CDR3 DNA reads TGTGCCAGCAAACCTAGCGGGAGGGGGCATTTCTTC. This codes for CASKPSGRGHFF.